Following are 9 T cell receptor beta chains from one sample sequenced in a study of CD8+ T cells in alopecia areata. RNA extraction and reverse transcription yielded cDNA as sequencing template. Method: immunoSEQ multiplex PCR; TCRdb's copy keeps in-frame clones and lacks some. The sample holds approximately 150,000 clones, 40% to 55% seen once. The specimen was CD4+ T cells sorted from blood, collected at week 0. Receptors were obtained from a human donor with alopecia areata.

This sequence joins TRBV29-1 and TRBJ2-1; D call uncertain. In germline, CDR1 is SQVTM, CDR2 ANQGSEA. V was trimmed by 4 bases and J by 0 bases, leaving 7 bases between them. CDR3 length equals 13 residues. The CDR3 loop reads CSVGEASYNEQFF. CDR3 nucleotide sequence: TGCAGCGTTGGCGAGGCCTCCTACAATGAGCAGTTCTTC.

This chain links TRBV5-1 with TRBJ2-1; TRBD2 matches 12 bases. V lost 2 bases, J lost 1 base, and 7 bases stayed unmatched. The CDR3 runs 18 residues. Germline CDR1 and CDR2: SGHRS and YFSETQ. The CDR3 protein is CASSLRLAGAFSYNEQFF. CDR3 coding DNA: TGCGCCAGCAGCTTACGACTAGCGGGAGCTTTTTCCTACAATGAGCAGTTCTTC.

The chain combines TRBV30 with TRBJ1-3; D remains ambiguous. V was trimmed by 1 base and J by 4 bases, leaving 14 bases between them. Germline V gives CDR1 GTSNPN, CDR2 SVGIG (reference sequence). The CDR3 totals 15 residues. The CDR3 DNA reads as TGTGCCTGGAGTGATCGGTTAGGGCCGGGAAACACCATATATTTT. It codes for CAWSDRLGPGNTIYF.

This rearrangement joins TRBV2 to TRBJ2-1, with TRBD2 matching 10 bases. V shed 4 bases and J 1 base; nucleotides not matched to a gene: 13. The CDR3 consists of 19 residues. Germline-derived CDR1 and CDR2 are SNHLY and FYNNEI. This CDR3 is CASSGWASGSRGSYNEQFF. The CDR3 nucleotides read TGTGCCAGCAGTGGATGGGCTAGCGGGAGTCGCGGGTCCTACAATGAGCAGTTCTTC.

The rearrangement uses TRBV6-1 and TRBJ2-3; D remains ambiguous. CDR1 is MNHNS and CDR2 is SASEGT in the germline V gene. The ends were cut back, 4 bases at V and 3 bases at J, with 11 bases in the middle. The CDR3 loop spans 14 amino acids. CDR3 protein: CASSGVVRTDTQYF. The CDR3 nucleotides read TGTGCCAGCAGTGGAGTAGTGAGGACAGATACGCAGTATTTT.

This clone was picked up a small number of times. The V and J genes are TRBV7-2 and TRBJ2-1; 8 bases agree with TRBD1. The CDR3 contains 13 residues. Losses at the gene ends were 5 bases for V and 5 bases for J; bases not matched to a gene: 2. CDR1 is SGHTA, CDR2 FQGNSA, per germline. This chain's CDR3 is CASSEDRDNEQFF. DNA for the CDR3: TGTGCCAGCAGCGAGGACAGGGACAATGAGCAGTTCTTC.

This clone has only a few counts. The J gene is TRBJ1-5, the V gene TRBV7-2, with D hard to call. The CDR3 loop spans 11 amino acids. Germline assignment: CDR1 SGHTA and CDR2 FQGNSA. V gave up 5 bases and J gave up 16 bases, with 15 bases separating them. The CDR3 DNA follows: TGTGCCAGCAGCCAAGCTCCAGGCCAACATTTT. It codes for CASSQAPGQHF.

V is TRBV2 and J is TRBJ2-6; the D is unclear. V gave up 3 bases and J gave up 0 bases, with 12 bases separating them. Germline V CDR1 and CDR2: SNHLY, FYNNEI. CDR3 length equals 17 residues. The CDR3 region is CASSESSFGSGANVLTF. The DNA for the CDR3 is TGTGCCAGCAGTGAGTCGAGTTTTGGCTCTGGGGCCAACGTCCTGACTTTC.

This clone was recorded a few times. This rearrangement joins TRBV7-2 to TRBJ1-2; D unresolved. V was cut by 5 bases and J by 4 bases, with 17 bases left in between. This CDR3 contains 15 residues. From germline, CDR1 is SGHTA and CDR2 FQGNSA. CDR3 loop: CASSISRVAAYGYTF. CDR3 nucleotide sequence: TGTGCCAGCAGCATATCAAGGGTAGCTGCCTATGGCTACACCTTC.